These 10 T cell receptor beta chains were all obtained from the same sample, sequenced in a study of blood T cells in healthy people across ages (dated by TCRdb to between 2014 and 2017). The library was made by 5' RACE. The sequencer listed for this sample is Illumina HiSeq 2500. A second about 7 to 12 cycle PCR used a sample-barcoded 5' primer and a J-beta primer mix. Using fastp at Q25 and MiXCR, TCRdb reprocessed the public reads and kept productive beta chains. Each entry merges the rows of one CDR3 protein and shows their most common DNA and genes. The sample table lists about 1 million distinct CDR3 sequences, 35% to 50% of them with a count of one. 18% of the sample goes to the ten largest clones. The sequenced sample was blood. The receptor source for this set is a woman aged 60-70 years in good health.

The rearrangement uses TRBV29-1 and TRBJ2-3, with D possibly matching TRBD2 (5 bases). The CDR3 consists of 12 residues. Trimming cost V 7 bases and J 3 bases, with 11 bases left between them. Germline assignment: CDR1 SQVTM and CDR2 ANQGSEA. CDR3 loop: CSGLRGTDTQYF. The CDR3 DNA follows: TGCAGCGGGCTACGGGGAACAGATACGCAGTATTTT.

The genes are TRBV5-1 and TRBJ2-1; 12 nucleotides line up with TRBD2. The DNA end is a closer match to TRBJ2-7, so the J assignment may be wrong. The germline V gene encodes CDR1 SGHRS and CDR2 YFSETQ. This CDR3 contains 17 residues. The CDR3 protein is CASSLRTSGVSYNEQYF. CDR3 coding DNA: TGCGCCAGCAGCTTAAGGACTAGCGGGGTCTCCTACAATGAGCAGTACTTC.

V and J are TRBV5-1 and TRBJ1-4, with D perhaps TRBD1 (5 bases). The CDR3 totals 15 residues. Trimming removed 4 bases from V and 6 bases from J, with 16 bases in between. Germline CDR1 and CDR2: SGHRS and YFSETQ. The CDR3 DNA is TGCGCCAGCAGCCCCTGGACACCTGGGGATGAAAAACTGTTTTTT. Translation: CASSPWTPGDEKLFF.

This clonotype has only a few counts. The chain employs TRBV7-8 and TRBJ2-5; TRBD2 might be the D (6 bases). V shed 0 bases and J shed 3 bases, with 8 bases lying between them. This CDR3 is built from 14 residues. The germline gives CDR1 SGHVS, CDR2 FQNEAQ. CDR3 residues: CASSLAVAEETQYF. As DNA, the CDR3 is TGTGCCAGCAGCTTAGCGGTAGCGGAAGAGACCCAGTACTTC.

This clonotype was seen more than once but under ten times. V is TRBV7-9 and J is TRBJ1-4, with unresolved D. The CDR3 has 15 amino acids. Trimming shortened V by 0 bases and J by 4 bases, and 9 bases separated the two germline ends. CDR1 SEHNR and CDR2 FQNEAQ come from the germline V gene (reference sequence). The CDR3 sequence is CASSLATSGNEKLFF. CDR3 in DNA: TGTGCCAGCAGCTTAGCGACGTCGGGTAATGAAAAACTGTTTTTT. Full variable domain (remainder filled in from reference TRBV7-9 and TRBJ1-4): DTGVSQNPRHKITKRGQNVTFRCDPISEHNRLYWYRQTLGQGPEFLTYFQNEAQLEKSRLLSDRFSAERPKGSFSTLEIQRTEQGDSAMYLCASSLATSGNEKLFFGSGTQLSVL.

With respect to this clonotype: Sequence at one end of the junction differs from germline and may be a read error. This chain joins TRBV20-1 and TRBJ2-1; no firm D call. The CDR3 covers 13 residues. CDR1 and CDR2 (germline): DFQATT, SNEGSKA (reference sequence). DNA for the CDR3: TGCAGTGCTCCCCGGCCAGGCTACAGTGAGCAGTTCTTC. This codes for CSAPRPGYSEQFF.

This clonotype came up many times. The rearrangement joins TRBV5-6 to TRBJ2-5, with a weak D call TRBD2 (7 bases). The germline gives CDR1 SGHDT, CDR2 YYEEEE. The CDR3 has 14 amino acids. The ends were cut back, 4 bases at V and 3 bases at J, with 13 bases in the middle. The CDR3 nucleotides read TGTGCCAGCAGCCCCACAGGGAGGGAAGAGACCCAGTACTTC. This gives the protein CASSPTGREETQYF.

This clonotype was seen ten or more times. A junction boundary mismatches the germline segment, possibly from a read error. V usage is TRBV27 and J usage is TRBJ2-3; D ambiguous. The germline gives CDR1 MNHEY, CDR2 SMNVEV (reference sequence). The CDR3 runs to 13 residues. CDR3 amino acids: CASSLSGRDTQYF. The CDR3 DNA reads as TGTGCCAGCAGCTTATCAGGACGGGATACGCAGTATTTT.

The chain joins TRBV29-1 to TRBJ2-1; no definite D call. The CDR3 contains 12 residues. CDR1 and CDR2 from the germline V gene are SQVTM and ANQGSEA. V lost 8 bases to trimming and J lost 11 bases, with 19 bases between them. The CDR3 DNA is TGCAGCATAGGCCTGGGATACAGTCAGCAGTTCTTC. Protein: CSIGLGYSQQFF.

The chain employs TRBV2 and TRBJ2-7, with TRBD1 matching over 9 bases. Germline assignment: CDR1 SNHLY and CDR2 FYNNEI. V shed 6 bases, J shed 1 base, and the junction held 7 bases outside the gene matches. The CDR3 contains 15 residues. As DNA, the CDR3 is TGTGCCAGCAGCCGGGACAGGGCTCTTTCCTACGAGCAGTACTTC. It yields the protein CASSRDRALSYEQYF.